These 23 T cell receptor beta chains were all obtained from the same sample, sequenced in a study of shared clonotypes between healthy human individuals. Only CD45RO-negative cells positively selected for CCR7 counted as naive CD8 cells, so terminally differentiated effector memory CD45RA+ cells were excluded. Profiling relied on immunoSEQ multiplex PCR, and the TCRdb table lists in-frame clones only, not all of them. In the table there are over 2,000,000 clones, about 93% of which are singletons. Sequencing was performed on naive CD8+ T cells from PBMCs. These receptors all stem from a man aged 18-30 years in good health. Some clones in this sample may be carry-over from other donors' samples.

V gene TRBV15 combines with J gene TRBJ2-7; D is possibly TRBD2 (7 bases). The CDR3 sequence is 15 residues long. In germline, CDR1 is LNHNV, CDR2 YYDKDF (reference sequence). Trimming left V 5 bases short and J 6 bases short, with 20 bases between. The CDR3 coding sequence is TGTGCCACCAGCGAGCTCCGGGGGAGGGGGATCGAGCAGTACTTC. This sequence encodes CATSELRGRGIEQYF.

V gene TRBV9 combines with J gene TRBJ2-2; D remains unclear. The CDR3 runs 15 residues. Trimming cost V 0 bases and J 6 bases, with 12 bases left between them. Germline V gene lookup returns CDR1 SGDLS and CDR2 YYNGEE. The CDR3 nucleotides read TGTGCCAGCAGCGTAGTGGGCACTGGCTCCGGGGAGCTGTTTTTT. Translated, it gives CASSVVGTGSGELFF.

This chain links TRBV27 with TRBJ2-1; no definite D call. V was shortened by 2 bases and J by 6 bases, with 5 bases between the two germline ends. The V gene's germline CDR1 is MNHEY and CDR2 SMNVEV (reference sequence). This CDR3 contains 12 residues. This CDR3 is CASSLSINEQFF. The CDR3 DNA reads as TGTGCCAGCAGTTTAAGTATCAATGAGCAGTTCTTC.

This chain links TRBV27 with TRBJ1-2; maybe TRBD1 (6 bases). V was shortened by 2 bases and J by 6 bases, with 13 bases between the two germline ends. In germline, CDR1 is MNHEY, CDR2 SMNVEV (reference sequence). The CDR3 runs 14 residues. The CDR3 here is CASSLGGTFDGYTF. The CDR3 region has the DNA TGTGCCAGCAGTTTAGGGGGGACATTTGATGGCTACACCTTC.

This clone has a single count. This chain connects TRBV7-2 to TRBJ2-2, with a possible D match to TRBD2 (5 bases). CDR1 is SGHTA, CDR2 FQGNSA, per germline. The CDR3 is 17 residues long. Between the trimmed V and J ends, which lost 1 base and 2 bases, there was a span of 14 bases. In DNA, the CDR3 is TGTGCCAGCAGCTTAGTAGTTCAAGCGGTTAACACCGGGGAGCTGTTTTTT. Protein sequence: CASSLVVQAVNTGELFF.

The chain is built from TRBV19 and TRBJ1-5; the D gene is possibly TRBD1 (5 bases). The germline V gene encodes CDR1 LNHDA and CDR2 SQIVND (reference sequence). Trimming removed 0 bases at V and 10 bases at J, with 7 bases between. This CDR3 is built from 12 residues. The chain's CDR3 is CASSIEGVPQHF. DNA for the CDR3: TGTGCCAGTAGTATAGAAGGGGTACCCCAGCATTTT.

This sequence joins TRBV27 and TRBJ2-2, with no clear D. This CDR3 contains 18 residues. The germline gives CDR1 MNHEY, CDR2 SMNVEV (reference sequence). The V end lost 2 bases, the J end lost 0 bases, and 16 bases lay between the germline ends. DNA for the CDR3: TGTGCCAGCAGTTTACGCCCTCCAGGTCACCCGAACACCGGGGAGCTGTTTTTT. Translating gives CASSLRPPGHPNTGELFF.

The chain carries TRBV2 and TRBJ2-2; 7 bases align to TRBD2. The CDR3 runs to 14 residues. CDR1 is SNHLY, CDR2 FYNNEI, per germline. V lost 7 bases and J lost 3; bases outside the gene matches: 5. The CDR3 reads CASTLATYTGELFF. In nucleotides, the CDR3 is TGTGCCAGCACACTAGCGACCTACACCGGGGAGCTGTTTTTT.

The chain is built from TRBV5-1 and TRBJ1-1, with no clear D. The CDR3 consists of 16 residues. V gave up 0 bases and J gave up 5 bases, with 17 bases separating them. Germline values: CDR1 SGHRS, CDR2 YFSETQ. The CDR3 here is CASSLDSQYSITEAFF. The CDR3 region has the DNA TGCGCCAGCAGCTTGGATTCACAGTACTCGATAACTGAAGCTTTCTTT.

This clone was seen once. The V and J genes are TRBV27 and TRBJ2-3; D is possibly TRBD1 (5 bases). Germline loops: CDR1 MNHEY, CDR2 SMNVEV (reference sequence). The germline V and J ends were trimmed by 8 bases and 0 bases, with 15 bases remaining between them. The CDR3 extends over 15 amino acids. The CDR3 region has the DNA TGTGCCAGCTGGAGCCCAGGGCCCAGCACAGATACGCAGTATTTT. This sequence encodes CASWSPGPSTDTQYF.

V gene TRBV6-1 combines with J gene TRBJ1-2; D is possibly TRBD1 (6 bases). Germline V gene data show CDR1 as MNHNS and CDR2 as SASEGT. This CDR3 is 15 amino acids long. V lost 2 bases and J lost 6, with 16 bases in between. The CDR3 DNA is TGTGCCAGCAGTGAAACCAAACGGGGGCGCGATGGCTACACCTTC. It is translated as CASSETKRGRDGYTF.

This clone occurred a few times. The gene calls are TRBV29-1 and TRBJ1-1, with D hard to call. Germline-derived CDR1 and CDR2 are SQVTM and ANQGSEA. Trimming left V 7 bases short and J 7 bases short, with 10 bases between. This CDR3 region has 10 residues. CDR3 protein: CSGRTSEAFF. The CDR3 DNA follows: TGCAGCGGCCGGACTAGTGAAGCTTTCTTT.

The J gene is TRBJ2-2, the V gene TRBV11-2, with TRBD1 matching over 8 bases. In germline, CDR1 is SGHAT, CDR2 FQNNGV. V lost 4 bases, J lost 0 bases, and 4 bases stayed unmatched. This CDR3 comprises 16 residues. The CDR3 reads CASSWDRWTNTGELFF. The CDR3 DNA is TGTGCCAGCAGCTGGGACAGGTGGACGAACACCGGGGAGCTGTTTTTT.

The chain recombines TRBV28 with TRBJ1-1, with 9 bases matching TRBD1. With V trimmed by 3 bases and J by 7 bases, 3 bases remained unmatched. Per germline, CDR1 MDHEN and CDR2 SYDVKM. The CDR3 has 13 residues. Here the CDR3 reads CASSLGTGFEAFF. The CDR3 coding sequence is TGTGCCAGCAGTTTGGGGACAGGGTTTGAAGCTTTCTTT.

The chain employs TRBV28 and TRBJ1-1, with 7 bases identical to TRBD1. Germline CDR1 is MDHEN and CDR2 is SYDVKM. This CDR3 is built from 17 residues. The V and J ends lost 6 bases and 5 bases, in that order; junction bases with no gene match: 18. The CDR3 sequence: CASSSIQGMGRRTEAFF. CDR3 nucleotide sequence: TGTGCCAGCAGCTCAATACAGGGGATGGGGCGGAGGACTGAAGCTTTCTTT.

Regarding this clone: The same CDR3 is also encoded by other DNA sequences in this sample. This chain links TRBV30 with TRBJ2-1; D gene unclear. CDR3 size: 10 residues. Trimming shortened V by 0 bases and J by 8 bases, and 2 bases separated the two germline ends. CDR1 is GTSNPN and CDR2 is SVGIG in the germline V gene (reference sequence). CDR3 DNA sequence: TGTGCCTGGAGTGTCCATGAGCAGTTCTTC. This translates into CAWSVHEQFF.

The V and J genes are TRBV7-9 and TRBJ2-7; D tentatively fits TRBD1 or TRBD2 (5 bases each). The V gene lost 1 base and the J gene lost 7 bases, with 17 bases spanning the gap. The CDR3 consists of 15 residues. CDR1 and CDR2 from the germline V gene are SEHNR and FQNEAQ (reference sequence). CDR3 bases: TGTGCCAGCAGCTTAGGTGCAGGGACGAAGAGGGAGCAGTACTTC. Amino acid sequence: CASSLGAGTKREQYF.

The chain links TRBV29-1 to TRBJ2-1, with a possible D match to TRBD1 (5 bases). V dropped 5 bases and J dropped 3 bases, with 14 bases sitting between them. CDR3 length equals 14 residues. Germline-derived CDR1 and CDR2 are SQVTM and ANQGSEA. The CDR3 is CSVIFREDYNEQFF. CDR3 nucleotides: TGCAGCGTTATCTTCAGGGAAGACTACAATGAGCAGTTCTTC.

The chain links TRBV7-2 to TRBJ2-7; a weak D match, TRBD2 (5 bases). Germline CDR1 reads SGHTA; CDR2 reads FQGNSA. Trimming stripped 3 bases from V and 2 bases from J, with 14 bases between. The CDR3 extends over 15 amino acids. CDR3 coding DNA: TGTGCCAGCAGCTTTTCCCCTCGGGGTACCTACGAGCAGTACTTC. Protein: CASSFSPRGTYEQYF.

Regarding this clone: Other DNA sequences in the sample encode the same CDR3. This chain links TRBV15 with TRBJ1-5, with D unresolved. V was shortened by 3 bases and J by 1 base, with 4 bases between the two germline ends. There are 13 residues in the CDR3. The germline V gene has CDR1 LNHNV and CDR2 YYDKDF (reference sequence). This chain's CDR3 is CATSSGSNQPQHF. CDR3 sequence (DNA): TGTGCCACCAGCAGTGGGAGCAATCAGCCCCAGCATTTT. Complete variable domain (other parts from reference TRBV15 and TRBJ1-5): DAMVIQNPRYQVTQFGKPVTLSCSQTLNHNVMYWYQQKSSQAPKLLFHYYDKDFNNEADTPDNFQSRRPNTSFCFLDIRSPGLGDTAMYLCATSSGSNQPQHFGDGTRLSIL.

The CDR3: CASSVSAPGQIYGYTF. For the CDR3, the DNA is TGTGCCAGCAGTGTGTCCGCGCCGGGACAAATCTATGGCTACACCTTC. The rearrangement uses TRBV6-1 and TRBJ1-2; D may be TRBD1 (6 bases). From germline, CDR1 is MNHNS and CDR2 SASEGT. V lost 4 bases to trimming and J lost 4 bases, with 19 bases between them. The length of the CDR3 is 16 residues.

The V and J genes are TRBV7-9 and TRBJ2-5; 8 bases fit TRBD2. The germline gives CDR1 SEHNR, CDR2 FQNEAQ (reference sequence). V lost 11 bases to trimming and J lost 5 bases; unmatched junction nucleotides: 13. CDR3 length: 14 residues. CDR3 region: CAGRAGDFWETQYF. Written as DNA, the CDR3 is TGTGCCGGTCGAGCGGGAGATTTCTGGGAGACCCAGTACTTC.

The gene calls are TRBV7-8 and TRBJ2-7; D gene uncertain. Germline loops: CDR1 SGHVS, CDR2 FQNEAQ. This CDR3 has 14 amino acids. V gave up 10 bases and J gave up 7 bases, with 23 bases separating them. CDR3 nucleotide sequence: TGTGCCATCCCCGTTCCCGGCAGTTTGAGAGAGCAGTACTTC. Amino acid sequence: CAIPVPGSLREQYF.